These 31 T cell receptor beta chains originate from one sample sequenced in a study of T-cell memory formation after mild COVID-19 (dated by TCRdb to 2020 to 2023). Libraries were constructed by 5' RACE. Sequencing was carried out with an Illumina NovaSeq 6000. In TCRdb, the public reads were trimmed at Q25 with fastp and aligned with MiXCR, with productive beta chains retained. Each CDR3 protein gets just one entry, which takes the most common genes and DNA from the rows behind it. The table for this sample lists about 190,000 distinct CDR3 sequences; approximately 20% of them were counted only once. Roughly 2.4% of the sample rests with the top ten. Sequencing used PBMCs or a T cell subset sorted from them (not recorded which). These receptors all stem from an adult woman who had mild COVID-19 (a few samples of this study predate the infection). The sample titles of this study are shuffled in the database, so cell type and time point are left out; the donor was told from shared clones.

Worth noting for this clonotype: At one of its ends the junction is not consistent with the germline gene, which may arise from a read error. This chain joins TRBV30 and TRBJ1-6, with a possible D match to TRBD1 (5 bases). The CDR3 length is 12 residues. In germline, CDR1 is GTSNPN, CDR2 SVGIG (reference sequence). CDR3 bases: TGTGCCTACATTACGCAGGGTTCAGCCCTCCACTTT. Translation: CAYITQGSALHF.

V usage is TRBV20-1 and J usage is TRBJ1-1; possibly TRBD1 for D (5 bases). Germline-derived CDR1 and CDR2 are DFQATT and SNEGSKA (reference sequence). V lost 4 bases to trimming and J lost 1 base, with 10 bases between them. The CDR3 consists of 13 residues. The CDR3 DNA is TGCAGTGCTAAAGCAGGGACGAACACTGAAGCTTTCTTT. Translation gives CSAKAGTNTEAFF.

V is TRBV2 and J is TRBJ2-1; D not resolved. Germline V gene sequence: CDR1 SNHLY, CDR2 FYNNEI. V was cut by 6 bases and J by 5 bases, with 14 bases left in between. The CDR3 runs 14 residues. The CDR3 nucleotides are TGTGCCAGCAGAGATAAACTACGTAACAATGAGCAGTTCTTC. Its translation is CASRDKLRNNEQFF.

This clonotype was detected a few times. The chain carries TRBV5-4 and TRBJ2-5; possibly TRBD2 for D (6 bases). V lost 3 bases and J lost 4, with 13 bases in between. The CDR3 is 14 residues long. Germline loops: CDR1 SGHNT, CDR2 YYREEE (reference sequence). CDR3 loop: CASSSAGIGETQYF. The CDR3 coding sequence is TGTGCCAGCAGCTCCGCGGGGATCGGAGAGACCCAGTACTTC.

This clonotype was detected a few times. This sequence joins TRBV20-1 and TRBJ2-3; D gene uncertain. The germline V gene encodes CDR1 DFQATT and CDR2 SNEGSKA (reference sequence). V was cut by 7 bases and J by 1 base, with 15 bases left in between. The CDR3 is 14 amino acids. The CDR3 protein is CSVTGERGTDTQYF. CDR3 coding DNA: TGCAGTGTCACTGGAGAAAGGGGCACAGATACGCAGTATTTT.

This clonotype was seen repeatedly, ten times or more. The CDR3 nucleotides are TGTGCGGCGGGACAGGGTTACGAGCAGTACTTC. Its translation: CAAGQGYEQYF. The chain joins TRBV6-5 to TRBJ2-7; 9 positions match TRBD1. Germline-derived CDR1 and CDR2 are MNHEY and SVGAGI. CDR3 length: 11 amino acids.

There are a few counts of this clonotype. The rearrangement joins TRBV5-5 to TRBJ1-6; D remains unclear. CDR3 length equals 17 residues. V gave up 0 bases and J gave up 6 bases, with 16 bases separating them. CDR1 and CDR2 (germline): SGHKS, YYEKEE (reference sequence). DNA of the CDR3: TGTGCCAGCAGCTTGGCTTCCGTTTTGGGCGGTAATTCACCCCTCCACTTT. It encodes CASSLASVLGGNSPLHF.

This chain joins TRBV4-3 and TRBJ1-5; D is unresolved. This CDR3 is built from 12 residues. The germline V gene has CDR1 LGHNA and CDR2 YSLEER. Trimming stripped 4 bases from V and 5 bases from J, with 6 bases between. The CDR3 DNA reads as TGCGCCAGCAGCCCAAGGTATCAGCCCCAGCATTTT. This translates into CASSPRYQPQHF.

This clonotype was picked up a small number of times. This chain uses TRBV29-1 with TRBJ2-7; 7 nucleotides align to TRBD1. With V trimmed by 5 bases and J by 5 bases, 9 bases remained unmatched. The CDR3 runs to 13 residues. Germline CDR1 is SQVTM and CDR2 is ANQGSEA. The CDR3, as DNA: TGCAGCGTTCCCAGGACAGGTGAGGACGAGCAGTACTTC. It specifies CSVPRTGEDEQYF.

The CDR3 reads CASSTALAGSRTDTQYF. The CDR3 coding sequence is TGTGCCAGCAGCACCGCACTAGCGGGATCCCGTACAGATACGCAGTATTTT. The chain combines TRBV7-2 with TRBJ2-3, with 10 positions matching TRBD2. There are 17 residues in the CDR3. CDR1 is SGHTA and CDR2 is FQGNSA in the germline V gene. After removal of 5 bases from V and 3 bases from J, the junction contained 11 bases not matched to a gene.

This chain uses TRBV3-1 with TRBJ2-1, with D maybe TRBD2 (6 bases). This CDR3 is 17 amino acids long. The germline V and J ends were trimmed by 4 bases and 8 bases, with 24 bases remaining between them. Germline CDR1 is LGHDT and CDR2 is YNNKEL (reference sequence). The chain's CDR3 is CASSRMGGRRGFDEQFF. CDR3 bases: TGTGCCAGCAGCCGGATGGGAGGACGGCGAGGATTCGATGAGCAGTTCTTC.

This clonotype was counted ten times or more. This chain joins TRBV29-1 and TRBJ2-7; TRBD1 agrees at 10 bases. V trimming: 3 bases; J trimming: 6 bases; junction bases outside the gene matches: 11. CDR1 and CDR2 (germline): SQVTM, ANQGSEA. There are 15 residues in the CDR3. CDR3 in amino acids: CSVERGTGDVSEQYF. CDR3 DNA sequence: TGCAGCGTTGAGAGGGGGACAGGGGATGTTAGCGAGCAGTACTTC.

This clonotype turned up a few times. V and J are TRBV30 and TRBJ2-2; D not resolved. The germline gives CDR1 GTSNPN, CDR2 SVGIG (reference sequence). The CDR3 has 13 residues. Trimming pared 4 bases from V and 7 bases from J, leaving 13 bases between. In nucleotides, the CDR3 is TGTGCCTGGAACACCGTGCGGAGCGGGGAGCTGTTTTTT. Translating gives CAWNTVRSGELFF.

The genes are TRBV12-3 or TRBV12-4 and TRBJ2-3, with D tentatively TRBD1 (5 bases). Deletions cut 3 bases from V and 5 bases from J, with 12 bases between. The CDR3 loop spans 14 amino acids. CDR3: CASSLGQGLDTQYF. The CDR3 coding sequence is TGTGCCAGCAGTTTGGGGCAGGGCCTAGATACGCAGTATTTT.

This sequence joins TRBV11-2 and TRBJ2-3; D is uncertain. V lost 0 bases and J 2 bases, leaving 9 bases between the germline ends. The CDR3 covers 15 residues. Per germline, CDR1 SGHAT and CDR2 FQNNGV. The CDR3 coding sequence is TGTGCCAGCAGCTTAGACGCGGATTACACAGATACGCAGTATTTT. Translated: CASSLDADYTDTQYF.

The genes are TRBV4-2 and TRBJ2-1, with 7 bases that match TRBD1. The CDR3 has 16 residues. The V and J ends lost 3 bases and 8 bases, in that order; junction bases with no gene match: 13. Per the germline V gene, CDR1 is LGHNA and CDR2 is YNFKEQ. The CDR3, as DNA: TGTGCCAGCAGCCACCGAGGACAGGCCAAACCCGATGAGCAGTTCTTC. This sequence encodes CASSHRGQAKPDEQFF.

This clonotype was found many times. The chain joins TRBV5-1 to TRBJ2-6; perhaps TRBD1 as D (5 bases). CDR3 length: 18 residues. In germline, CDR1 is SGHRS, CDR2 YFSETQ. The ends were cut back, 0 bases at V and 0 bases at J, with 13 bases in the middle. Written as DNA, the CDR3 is TGCGCCAGCAGCTTGGCGGCAGGGATGCCCTCTGGGGCCAACGTCCTGACTTTC. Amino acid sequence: CASSLAAGMPSGANVLTF.

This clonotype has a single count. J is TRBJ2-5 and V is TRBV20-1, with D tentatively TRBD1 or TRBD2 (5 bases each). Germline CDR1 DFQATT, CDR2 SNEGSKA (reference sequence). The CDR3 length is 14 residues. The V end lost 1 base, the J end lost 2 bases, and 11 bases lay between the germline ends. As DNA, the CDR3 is TGCAGTGCTAGAGTAGCGCAGGGACAAGAGACCCAGTACTTC. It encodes CSARVAQGQETQYF.

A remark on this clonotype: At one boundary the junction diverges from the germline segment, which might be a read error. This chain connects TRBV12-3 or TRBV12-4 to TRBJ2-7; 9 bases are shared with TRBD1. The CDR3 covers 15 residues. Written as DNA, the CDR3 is TGTGCCAGCAGTTTAAGGAACAGGGGGCTCTCCGAGCAGGCCTTC. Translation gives CASSLRNRGLSEQAF.

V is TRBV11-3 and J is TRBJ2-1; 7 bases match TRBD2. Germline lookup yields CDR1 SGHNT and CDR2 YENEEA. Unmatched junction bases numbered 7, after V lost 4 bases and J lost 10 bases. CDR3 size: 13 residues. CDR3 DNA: TGTGCCAGCAGCTCCGAAATACTAGCGGAGCAGTTCTTC. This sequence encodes CASSSEILAEQFF.

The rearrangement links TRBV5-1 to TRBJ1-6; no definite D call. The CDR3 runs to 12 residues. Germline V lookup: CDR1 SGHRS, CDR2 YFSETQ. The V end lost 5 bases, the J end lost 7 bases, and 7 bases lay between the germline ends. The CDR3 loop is CASREVNSPLHF. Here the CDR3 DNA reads TGCGCCAGCAGGGAGGTCAATTCACCCCTCCACTTT.

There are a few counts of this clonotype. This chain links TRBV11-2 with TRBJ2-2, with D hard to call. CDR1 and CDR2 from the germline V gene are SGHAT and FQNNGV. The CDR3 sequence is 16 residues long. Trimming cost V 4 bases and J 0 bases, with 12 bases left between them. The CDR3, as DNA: TGTGCCAGCAGCTACCAGCCCAACGCGAACACCGGGGAGCTGTTTTTT. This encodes CASSYQPNANTGELFF.

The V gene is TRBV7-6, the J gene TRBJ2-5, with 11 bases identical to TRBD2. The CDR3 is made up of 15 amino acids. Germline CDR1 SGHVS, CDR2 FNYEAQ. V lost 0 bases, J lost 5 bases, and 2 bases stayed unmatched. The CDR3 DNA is TGTGCCAGCAGCTTAGCCTCTAGCGGGGGGGAGACCCAGTACTTC. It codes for CASSLASSGGETQYF.

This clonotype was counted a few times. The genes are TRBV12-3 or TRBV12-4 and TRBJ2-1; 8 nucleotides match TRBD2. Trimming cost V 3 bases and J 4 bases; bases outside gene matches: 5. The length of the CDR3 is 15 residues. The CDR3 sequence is CASSFGRASYNEQFF. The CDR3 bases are TGTGCCAGCAGTTTCGGGAGGGCCTCTTACAATGAGCAGTTCTTC.

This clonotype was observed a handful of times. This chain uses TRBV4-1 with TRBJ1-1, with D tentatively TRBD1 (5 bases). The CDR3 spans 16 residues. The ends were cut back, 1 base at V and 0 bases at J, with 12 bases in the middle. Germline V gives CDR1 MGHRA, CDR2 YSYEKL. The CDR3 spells CASSQVQGRVNTEAFF. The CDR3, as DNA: TGCGCCAGCAGCCAAGTTCAGGGAAGGGTGAACACTGAAGCTTTCTTT.

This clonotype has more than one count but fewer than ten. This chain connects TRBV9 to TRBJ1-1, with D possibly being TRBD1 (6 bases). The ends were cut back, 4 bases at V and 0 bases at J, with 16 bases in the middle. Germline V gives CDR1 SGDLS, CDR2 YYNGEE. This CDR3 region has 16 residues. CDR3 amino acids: CASSFEGGFLNTEAFF. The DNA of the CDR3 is TGTGCCAGCAGCTTCGAGGGGGGCTTCTTGAACACTGAAGCTTTCTTT.

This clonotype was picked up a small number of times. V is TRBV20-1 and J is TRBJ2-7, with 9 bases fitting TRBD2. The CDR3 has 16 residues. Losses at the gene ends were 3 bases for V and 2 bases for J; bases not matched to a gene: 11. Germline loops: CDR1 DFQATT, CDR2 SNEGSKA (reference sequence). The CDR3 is CSASAKLAGTTYEQYF. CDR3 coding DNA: TGCAGTGCTAGCGCCAAACTAGCGGGCACAACCTACGAGCAGTACTTC.

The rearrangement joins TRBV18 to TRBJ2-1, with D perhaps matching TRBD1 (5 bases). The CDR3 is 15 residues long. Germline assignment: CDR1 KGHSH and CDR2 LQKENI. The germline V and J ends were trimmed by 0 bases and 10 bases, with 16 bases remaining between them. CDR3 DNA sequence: TGTGCCAGCTCACCACCTACAGGCCTAAGGCGGGAGCAGTTCTTC. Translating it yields CASSPPTGLRREQFF.

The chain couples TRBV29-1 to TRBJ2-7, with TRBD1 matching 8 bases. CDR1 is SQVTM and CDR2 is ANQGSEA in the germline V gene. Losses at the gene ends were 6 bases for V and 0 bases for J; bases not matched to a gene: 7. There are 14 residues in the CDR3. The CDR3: CSVWTGLNSYEQYF. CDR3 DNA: TGCAGCGTATGGACAGGGCTAAACTCCTACGAGCAGTACTTC.

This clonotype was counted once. The DNA of the CDR3 is TGTGCCAGCAGCTCCGGACAGGACCATGGTGTAGTCTATGGCTACACCTTC. It is translated as CASSSGQDHGVVYGYTF. The chain recombines TRBV7-9 with TRBJ1-2; 7 nucleotides match TRBD1. The trim removed 4 bases at V and 4 bases at J, leaving 15 bases unmatched. Germline V gene data show CDR1 as SEHNR and CDR2 as FQNEAQ (reference sequence). The CDR3 is 17 residues long.

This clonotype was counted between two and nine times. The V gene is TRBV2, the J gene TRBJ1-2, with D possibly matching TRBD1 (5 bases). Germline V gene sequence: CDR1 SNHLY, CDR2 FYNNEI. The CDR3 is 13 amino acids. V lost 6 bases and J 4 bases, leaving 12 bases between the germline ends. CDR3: CASSRQPLYGYTF. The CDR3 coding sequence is TGTGCCAGCAGCAGACAGCCCCTCTATGGCTACACCTTC.